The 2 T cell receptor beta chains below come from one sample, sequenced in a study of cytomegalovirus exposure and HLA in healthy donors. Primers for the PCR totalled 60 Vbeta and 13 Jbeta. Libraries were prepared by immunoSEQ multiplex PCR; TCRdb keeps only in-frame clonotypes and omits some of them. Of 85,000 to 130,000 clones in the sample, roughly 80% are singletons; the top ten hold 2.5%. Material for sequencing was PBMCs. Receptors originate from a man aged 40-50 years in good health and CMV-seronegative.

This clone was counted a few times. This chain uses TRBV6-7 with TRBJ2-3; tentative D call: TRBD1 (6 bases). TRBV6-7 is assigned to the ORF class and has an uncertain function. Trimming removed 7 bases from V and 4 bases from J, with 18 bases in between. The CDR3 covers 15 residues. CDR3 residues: CASNARGRAPDTQYF. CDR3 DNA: TGTGCCAGCAATGCCAGGGGAAGGGCACCAGATACGCAGTATTTT.

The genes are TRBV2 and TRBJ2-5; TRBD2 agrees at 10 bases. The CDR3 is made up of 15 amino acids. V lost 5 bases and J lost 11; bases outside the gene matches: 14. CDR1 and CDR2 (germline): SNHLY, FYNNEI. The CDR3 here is CASSSSRLAGGEQYF. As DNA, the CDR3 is TGTGCCAGCAGTTCCTCTAGACTAGCGGGTGGGGAGCAGTACTTC.